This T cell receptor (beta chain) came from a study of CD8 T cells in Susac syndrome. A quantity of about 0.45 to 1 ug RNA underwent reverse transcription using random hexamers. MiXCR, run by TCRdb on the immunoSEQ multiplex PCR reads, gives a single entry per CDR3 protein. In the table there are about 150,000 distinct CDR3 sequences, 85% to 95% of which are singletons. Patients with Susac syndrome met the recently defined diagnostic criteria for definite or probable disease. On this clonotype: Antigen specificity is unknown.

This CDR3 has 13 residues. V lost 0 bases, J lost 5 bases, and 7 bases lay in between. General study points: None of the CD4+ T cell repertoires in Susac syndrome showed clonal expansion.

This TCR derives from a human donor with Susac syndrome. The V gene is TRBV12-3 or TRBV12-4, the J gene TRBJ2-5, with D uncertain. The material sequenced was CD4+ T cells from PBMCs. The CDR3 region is CASSLASGETQYF. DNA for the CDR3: TGTGCCAGCAGTTTAGCCAGTGGGGAGACCCAGTACTTC.